This TCR beta chain was recorded in a study of shared T cell receptors in the human thymus. Generated by immunoSEQ multiplex PCR, the TCRdb table keeps only in-frame clones and is missing some. Among a few hundred thousand clones, over 90% were seen once, and the ten largest hold approximately 0.02%. This clone was counted once. The junction does not match germline at one end; this may be a read error. The CDR3 sequence is 12 residues long. Germline CDR1 and CDR2: SEHNR and FQNEAQ (reference sequence). The rearrangement joins TRBV7-9 to TRBJ2-7; D unresolved. This TCR came from a human donor. Sample: thymocytes. DNA of the CDR3: TGTGCCAGCAGCCACGGCGAGGTTAACGCCGTCTTC. Residues: CASSHGEVNAVF.